Sequencing of this TCR beta chain was carried out in a study of blood T cell repertoires in COVID-19. About the research overall: From the United States, Italy and Spain came samples of acute and convalescent COVID-19. T cells, B-cell-depleted T cells, or PBMCs supplied cDNA or gDNA.

The CDR3 is 14 amino acids. The germline gives CDR1 LGHDT, CDR2 YNNKEL (reference sequence). V gave up 2 bases and J gave up 13 bases; unmatched junction bases: 6. Original handling: Amplifying reference gene primers gave estimates of nucleated cell counts. The protocol was immunoSEQ multiplex PCR, while the TCRdb copy is restricted to in-frame clones and leaves out a portion. The D gene and trimming were derived from the DNA, and the V and J assignments and clone size from that table. The sample yields over 150,000 clones, approximately 84% seen once. This TCR was recovered from a human donor with acute or convalescent COVID-19. The donor label of this sample is uncertain. The genes are TRBV3-1 (or the pseudogene TRBV3-2) and TRBJ2-1, with TRBD2 identical over 12 bases. Material: peripheral blood. As DNA, the CDR3 is TGTGCCAGCAGCCAACTAGCGGGAGGGCCGCAACAGTTCTTC. This encodes CASSQLAGGPQQFF.